Sequencing of this TCR beta chain was carried out in a study of blood T cell repertoires in COVID-19. The overall study: Samples taken during acute and convalescent COVID-19 were collected in the United States, Italy and Spain. PBMCs, B-cell-depleted T cells, or T cells were the source of the cDNA or gDNA that made up the material.

Trimming took 5 bases from V and 0 from J, leaving 12 bases between them. The germline V gene encodes CDR1 SGHAT and CDR2 FQNNGV. CDR3 length equals 15 residues. Original handling: Counts of nucleated cells, estimated from reference gene primer amplification, were obtained. Clones were sequenced by immunoSEQ multiplex PCR, and TCRdb holds only the in-frame ones, with some missing. V and J calls and clone size are those listed in that table; D and trimming were worked out from the DNA. Of over 350,000 clones listed, about nine tenths are singletons. What was sequenced was peripheral blood. The sequence derives from a woman aged 25-40 years with active or convalescent COVID-19. The chain links TRBV11-2 to TRBJ2-3; D is perhaps TRBD1 (5 bases). CDR3 sequence: CASSQQAPSTDTQYF. The DNA for the CDR3 is TGTGCCAGCAGCCAACAGGCGCCCAGCACAGATACGCAGTATTTT. The variable domain in full, with the rest retrieved from reference TRBV11-2 and TRBJ2-3, is EAGVAQSPRYKIIEKRQSVAFWCNPISGHATLYWYQQILGQGPKLLIQFQNNGVVDDSQLPKDRFSAERLKGVDSTLKIQPAKLEDSAVYLCASSQQAPSTDTQYFGPGTRLTVL.